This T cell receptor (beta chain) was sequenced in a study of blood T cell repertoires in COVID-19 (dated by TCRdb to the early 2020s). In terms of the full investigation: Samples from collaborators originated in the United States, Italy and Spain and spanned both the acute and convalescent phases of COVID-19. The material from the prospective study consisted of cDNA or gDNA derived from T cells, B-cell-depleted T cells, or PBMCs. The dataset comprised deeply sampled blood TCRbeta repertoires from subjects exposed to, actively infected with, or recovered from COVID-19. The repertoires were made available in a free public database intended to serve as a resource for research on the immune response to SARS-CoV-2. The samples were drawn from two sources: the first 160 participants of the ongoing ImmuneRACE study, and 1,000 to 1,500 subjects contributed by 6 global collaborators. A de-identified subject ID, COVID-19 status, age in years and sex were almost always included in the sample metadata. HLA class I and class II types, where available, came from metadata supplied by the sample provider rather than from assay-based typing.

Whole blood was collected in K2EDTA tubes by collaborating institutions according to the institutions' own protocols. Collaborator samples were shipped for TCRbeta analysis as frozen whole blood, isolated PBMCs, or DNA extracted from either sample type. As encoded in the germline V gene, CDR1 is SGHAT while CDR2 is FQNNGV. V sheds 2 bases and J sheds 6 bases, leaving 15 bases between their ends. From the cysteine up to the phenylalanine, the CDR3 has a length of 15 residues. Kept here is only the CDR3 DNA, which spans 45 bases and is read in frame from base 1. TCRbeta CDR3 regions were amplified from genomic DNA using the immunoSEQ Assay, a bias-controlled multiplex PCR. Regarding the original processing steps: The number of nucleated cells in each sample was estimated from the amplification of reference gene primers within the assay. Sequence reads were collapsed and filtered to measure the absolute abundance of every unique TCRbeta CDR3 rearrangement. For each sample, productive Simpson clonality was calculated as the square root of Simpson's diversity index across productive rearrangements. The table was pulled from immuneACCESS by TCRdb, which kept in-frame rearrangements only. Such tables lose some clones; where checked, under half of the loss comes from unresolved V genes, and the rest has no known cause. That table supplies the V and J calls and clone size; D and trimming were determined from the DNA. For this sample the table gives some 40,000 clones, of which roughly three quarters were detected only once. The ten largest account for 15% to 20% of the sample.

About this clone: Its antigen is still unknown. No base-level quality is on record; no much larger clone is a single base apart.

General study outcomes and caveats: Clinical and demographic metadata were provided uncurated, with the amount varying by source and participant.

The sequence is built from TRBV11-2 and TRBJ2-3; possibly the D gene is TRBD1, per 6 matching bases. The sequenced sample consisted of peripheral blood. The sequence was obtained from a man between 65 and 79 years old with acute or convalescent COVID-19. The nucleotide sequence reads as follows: TGTGCCAGCAGCTTAAGGGACACCATGTGGGATACGCAGTATTTT. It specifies CASSLRDTMWDTQYF.